What follows are 25 T cell receptor beta chains derived from one specimen sequenced in a study of high-grade serous ovarian cancer treatment subgroups. The repertoire was sequenced with immunoSEQ multiplex PCR; TCRdb's copy has only in-frame clones and lacks some. The sample consists of some 27,000 clones, approximately 79% of them appearing once. Tumor samples were taken before definitive surgery or chemotherapy. The source material was tumor tissue. These receptors were taken from a human donor with high-grade serous ovarian cancer.

The table lists this clone with a few counts. This chain uses TRBV30 with TRBJ1-4; tentatively, D is TRBD1 (6 bases). The CDR3 contains 15 residues. The germline V gene encodes CDR1 GTSNPN and CDR2 SVGIG (reference sequence). Trimming shortened V by 3 bases and J by 6 bases, and 17 bases separated the two germline ends. CDR3 residues: CAWRGPQGRDEKLFF. The DNA of the CDR3 is TGTGCCTGGAGGGGTCCACAGGGAAGGGATGAAAAACTGTTTTTT.

This clone was seen a handful of times. V is TRBV6-5 and J is TRBJ1-1, with a weak D call TRBD1 (5 bases). The CDR3 length is 12 residues. Trimming removed 2 bases at V and 11 bases at J, with 12 bases between. CDR1 MNHEY and CDR2 SVGAGI come from the germline V gene. CDR3 protein: CASSYVGGRAFF. CDR3 DNA sequence: TGTGCCAGCAGTTACGTTGGGGGGAGGGCTTTCTTT.

This clone was recorded only once. The rearrangement joins TRBV6-5 to TRBJ2-7, with D unclear. The CDR3 is 14 amino acids. Germline CDR1 MNHEY, CDR2 SVGAGI. V was shortened by 2 bases and J by 4 bases, with 12 bases between the two germline ends. CDR3 region: CASSYLSRSYEQYF. The CDR3 nucleotides are TGTGCCAGCAGTTACCTGTCAAGGAGTTACGAGCAGTACTTC.

This clone has a single count. The chain links TRBV10-1 to TRBJ1-3; TRBD1 might be the D (5 bases). This CDR3 contains 14 residues. Germline CDR1 reads WNHNN; CDR2 reads SYGVQD (reference sequence). V lost 4 bases, J lost 2 bases, and 9 bases lay in between. CDR3 residues: CASSVARAGNTIYF. CDR3 coding DNA: TGCGCCAGCAGTGTCGCCAGGGCTGGAAACACCATATATTTT.

The genes are TRBV4-2 and TRBJ2-6, with D uncertain. V gave up 1 base and J gave up 4 bases, with 14 bases separating them. The CDR3 is 17 residues long. The germline CDR1 and CDR2 sequences are LGHNA and YNFKEQ. The DNA for the CDR3 is TGTGCCAGCAGCCAAGTAGGCGGCACTGGGGGGGCCAACGTCCTGACTTTC. Amino acids: CASSQVGGTGGANVLTF.

The chain joins TRBV1 to TRBJ2-1. TRBV1 is noted as a pseudogene. The CDR3 is 15 residues long. The CDR3: CTSSQDRPPYNEQFF. As DNA, the CDR3 is TGCACCAGCAGCCAAGATAGACCCCCCTACAATGAGCAGTTCTTC.

The chain employs TRBV7-2 and TRBJ1-2; D might be TRBD1 (5 bases). Trimming removed 3 bases at V and 8 bases at J, with 13 bases between. The CDR3 spans 13 residues. Germline V lookup: CDR1 SGHTA, CDR2 FQGNSA. CDR3: CASSFQGIKGYTF. CDR3 nucleotide sequence: TGTGCCAGCAGCTTTCAGGGTATAAAGGGCTACACCTTC.

This clone was seen once. V and J are TRBV14 and TRBJ1-5; D unresolved. The CDR3 totals 14 residues. The germline CDR1 and CDR2 sequences are SGHDN and FVKESK. Between the trimmed V and J ends, which lost 4 bases and 6 bases, there was a span of 13 bases. As DNA, the CDR3 is TGTGCCAGCAGCCGGTCGGGAGTGGGTCAGCCCCAGCATTTT. It is translated as CASSRSGVGQPQHF.

This clone was seen just once. The chain recombines TRBV18 with TRBJ2-1; 9 positions match TRBD2. The germline gives CDR1 KGHSH, CDR2 LQKENI. V dropped 1 base and J dropped 8; count of bases not matched to a gene: 6. The CDR3 sequence is 15 residues long. CDR3 amino acids: CASSPRTSGFDEQFF. DNA for the CDR3: TGTGCCAGCTCACCACGAACTAGCGGGTTCGATGAGCAGTTCTTC.

The chain couples TRBV19 to TRBJ2-4, with no clear D. V was clipped by 5 bases and J by 0 bases, with 8 bases between them. From germline, CDR1 is LNHDA and CDR2 SQIVND (reference sequence). The CDR3 runs to 14 residues. In nucleotides, the CDR3 is TGTGCCAGTAGTCCCAGCTTAGCCAAAAACATTCAGTACTTC. As protein: CASSPSLAKNIQYF. Full variable domain (missing parts from reference TRBV19 and TRBJ2-4): DGGITQSPKYLFRKEGQNVTLSCEQNLNHDAMYWYRQDPGQGLRLIYYSQIVNDFQKGDIAEGYSVSREKKESFPLTVTSAQKNPTAFYLCASSPSLAKNIQYFGAGTRLSVL.

This chain links TRBV28 with TRBJ2-5; D perhaps matches TRBD2 (7 bases). Germline-derived CDR1 and CDR2 are MDHEN and SYDVKM. The CDR3 runs to 14 residues. V was pared by 6 bases and J by 5 bases, with 16 bases between. The DNA for the CDR3 is TGTGCCAGCAGCCCATTTAGGGGGGGGGAGACCCAGTACTTC. Its translation is CASSPFRGGETQYF.

The gene calls are TRBV9 and TRBJ2-3; 7 bases are a match to TRBD1. The CDR3 has 16 amino acids. Germline CDR1 reads SGDLS; CDR2 reads YYNGEE. Unmatched junction bases numbered 6, after V lost 2 bases and J lost 0 bases. The CDR3 spells CASSVDREPSTDTQYF. In DNA form, the CDR3 reads TGTGCCAGCAGCGTTGACAGGGAACCTAGCACAGATACGCAGTATTTT.

The rearrangement uses TRBV6-4 and TRBJ2-6, with D hard to call. CDR3 size: 14 residues. Trimming cost V 8 bases and J 0 bases, with 8 bases left between them. CDR1 is MRHNA, CDR2 SNTAGT, per germline. The CDR3 loop is CASARSSGANVLTF. The CDR3 DNA reads TGTGCCAGCGCTCGGAGCTCTGGGGCCAACGTCCTGACTTTC.

V usage is TRBV10-2 and J usage is TRBJ2-3; possible D gene TRBD2, 7 bases. V gave up 2 bases and J gave up 7 bases, with 13 bases separating them. Per the germline V gene, CDR1 is WSHSY and CDR2 is SAAADI. This CDR3 is built from 14 residues. The CDR3 region is CASSEGGGLNTQYF. CDR3 nucleotide sequence: TGCGCCAGCAGTGAGGGCGGGGGCCTGAATACGCAGTATTTT.

As DNA, the CDR3 is TGTGCCAGCAGCATCCAGGGGGTTAATGAAAAACTGTTTTTT. This sequence encodes CASSIQGVNEKLFF. The genes are TRBV5-4 and TRBJ1-4, with 7 bases fitting TRBD1. J lost 4 bases, V lost 4 bases, and 4 bases had no gene match. Germline loops: CDR1 SGHNT, CDR2 YYREEE (reference sequence). CDR3 size: 14 residues.

The gene calls are TRBV5-4 and TRBJ2-5, with D perhaps TRBD1 (6 bases). This CDR3 comprises 13 residues. Germline V gives CDR1 SGHNT, CDR2 YYREEE (reference sequence). Trimming shortened V by 4 bases and J by 2 bases, and 9 bases separated the two germline ends. CDR3 sequence (DNA): TGTGCCAGCAGCACAGGGTGGCAAGAGACCCAGTACTTC. Translated, it gives CASSTGWQETQYF.

This clone occurred a few times. The rearrangement uses TRBV10-3 and TRBJ2-2; 7 bases fit TRBD1. The CDR3 spans 15 residues. The ends lost 2 bases at V and 1 base at J; junction bases unmatched: 1. CDR1 is ENHRY, CDR2 SYGVKD, per germline. CDR3 in amino acids: CAISEGQVNTGELFF. CDR3 DNA: TGTGCCATCAGTGAGGGACAGGTGAACACCGGGGAGCTGTTTTTT.

The V call is TRBV5-4, the J call TRBJ2-1, with 7 bases lining up with TRBD1. The J segment lost 0 bases and the V segment lost 6 bases, leaving 9 bases of the junction unmatched. CDR1 SGHNT and CDR2 YYREEE come from the germline V gene (reference sequence). This CDR3 is built from 16 residues. In nucleotides, the CDR3 is TGTGCCAGCACAAGACAGGGCATAAGCTCCTACAATGAGCAGTTCTTC. Translated: CASTRQGISSYNEQFF.

This chain links TRBV7-2 with TRBJ2-3; D gene unclear. CDR3 size: 14 residues. Between the trimmed V and J ends, which lost 5 bases and 5 bases, there was a span of 14 bases. CDR1 and CDR2 from the germline V gene are SGHTA and FQGNSA. The CDR3 nucleotides read TGTGCCAGCAGCGTCTATTACGGGCGAGATACGCAGTATTTT. Translation gives CASSVYYGRDTQYF.

This clone appeared once. The genes are TRBV11-2 and TRBJ2-7; a possible D gene is TRBD1 (5 bases). V was shortened by 4 bases and J by 3 bases, with 22 bases between the two germline ends. The CDR3 sequence is 17 residues long. Germline V gives CDR1 SGHAT, CDR2 FQNNGV. In DNA form, the CDR3 reads TGTGCCAGCAGCTCCCTGGGTCGACAGCGACGGTACTACGAGCAGTACTTC. It yields the protein CASSSLGRQRRYYEQYF.

The rearrangement uses TRBV27 and TRBJ1-5; the D gene is possibly TRBD1 (6 bases). The V and J ends lost 2 bases and 3 bases respectively, with 11 bases between them. The length of the CDR3 is 15 residues. Germline V lookup: CDR1 MNHEY, CDR2 SMNVEV (reference sequence). The CDR3 region is CASSLVRGSNQPQHF. The CDR3 DNA reads TGTGCCAGCAGTTTAGTCAGGGGTTCCAATCAGCCCCAGCATTTT.

V gene TRBV28 combines with J gene TRBJ1-4, with 7 bases fitting TRBD1. The CDR3 totals 15 residues. Unmatched junction bases numbered 8, after V lost 5 bases and J lost 5 bases. Germline loops: CDR1 MDHEN, CDR2 SYDVKM. CDR3 loop: CASSDRGGENEKLFF. CDR3 bases: TGTGCCAGCAGTGACCGAGGGGGCGAAAATGAAAAACTGTTTTTT.

This chain joins TRBV9 and TRBJ2-1; D is possibly TRBD2 (5 bases). V shed 4 bases and J shed 8 bases, with 10 bases lying between them. Germline V CDR1 and CDR2: SGDLS, YYNGEE. There are 12 residues in the CDR3. CDR3 coding DNA: TGTGCCAGCAGCACGGACTTTTATGAGCAGTTCTTC. Protein product: CASSTDFYEQFF.

The genes are TRBV14 and TRBJ2-1, with D uncertain. The CDR3 is 14 amino acids. Germline V gene sequence: CDR1 SGHDN, CDR2 FVKESK. The V and J ends lost 1 base and 0 bases respectively, with 4 bases between them. CDR3 DNA sequence: TGTGCCAGCAGCCAAGTATCCTCCTACAATGAGCAGTTCTTC. Translated, it gives CASSQVSSYNEQFF. The variable domain in full, with the rest retrieved from reference TRBV14 and TRBJ2-1, is EAGVTQFPSHSVIEKGQTVTLRCDPISGHDNLYWYRRVMGKEIKFLLHFVKESKQDESGMPNNRFLAERTGGTYSTLKVQPAELEDSGVYFCASSQVSSYNEQFFGPGTRLTVL.

The chain couples TRBV19 to TRBJ2-7, with D hard to call. Germline loops: CDR1 LNHDA, CDR2 SQIVND (reference sequence). Trimming removed 3 bases at V and 3 bases at J, with 9 bases between. The CDR3 contains 13 residues. The CDR3 region is CASSMAKNYEQYF. In nucleotides, the CDR3 is TGTGCCAGTAGTATGGCAAAAAACTACGAGCAGTACTTC. The full variable domain, in which reference TRBV19 and TRBJ2-7 provide the parts outside the CDR3, is DGGITQSPKYLFRKEGQNVTLSCEQNLNHDAMYWYRQDPGQGLRLIYYSQIVNDFQKGDIAEGYSVSREKKESFPLTVTSAQKNPTAFYLCASSMAKNYEQYFGPGTRLTVT.